This TCR beta chain was obtained from a study of lymphopenia after photon versus proton radiotherapy. Points from the study as a whole: Post-nadir diversity loss with photons came from oligoclonal expansion, particularly CD8+ Temra cells. A bigger post-nadir fall in TCR diversity correlated inversely with survival time in deceased patients. Under photons, naive T cells and diversity fell while effector/memory populations rose. Better survival with proton therapy was suggested as possible, not demonstrated.

About this clone itself: As yet, its antigen is unknown.

Germline CDR1 is SGDLS and CDR2 is YYNGEE. The CDR3 is 15 residues long. The V gene end was trimmed by 0 bases and the J gene end by 2 bases; junction bases not matched to a gene: 1. The assay was immunoSEQ multiplex PCR, and TCRdb's table has in-frame clones only and misses some. In the table there are 2,500 to 3,500 clones, less than 80% of which are singletons. The material sequenced was peripheral blood, taken from a patient treated with proton-based radiotherapy. The V and J genes are TRBV9 and TRBJ2-3; 9 bases are shared with TRBD2. The receptor was derived from a man older than 75 with esophageal cancer. CDR3 sequence: CASSVGLAATDTQYF. The CDR3 region has the DNA TGTGCCAGCAGCGTAGGACTAGCGGCCACAGATACGCAGTATTTT.